This TCR beta chain was recorded in a study of blood T cell repertoires in COVID-19. Assay used: immunoSEQ multiplex PCR; TCRdb lists only in-frame clones, some missing. Of about 180,000 clones listed, about 82% were seen once; the top ten hold around 7%. Sequencing input: peripheral blood. This sequence originates from a man between 65 and 80 years old with active or convalescent COVID-19.

CDR3 DNA: TGCGCCAGCAGCTTGGAGGAGGGGCTAGCGGGGATAAACAATGAGCAGTTCTTC. This translates into CASSLEEGLAGINNEQFF. The V and J genes are TRBV5-1 and TRBJ2-1; TRBD2 agrees at 9 bases. Losses at the gene ends were 0 bases for V and 5 bases for J; bases not matched to a gene: 12. The germline gives CDR1 SGHRS, CDR2 YFSETQ. This CDR3 region has 18 residues.